Presented here are 10 T cell receptor beta chains from one specimen sequenced in a study of CD8+ T cells in alopecia areata. cDNA reverse transcribed from extracted RNA served as the sequencing template. Here immunoSEQ multiplex PCR was the method, and the copy in TCRdb shows in-frame clones only, minus some. The sample has 90,000 to 150,000 clones, roughly two fifths seen once. The sample taken for sequencing was CD4+ T cells sorted from blood. The receptors shown here come from a human donor with alopecia areata.

A remark on this clone: At the DNA level, this CDR3 is encoded by other sequences in the same sample as well. The rearrangement uses TRBV4-1 and TRBJ1-4, with a weak D call TRBD1 (6 bases). There are 14 residues in the CDR3. Germline CDR1 is MGHRA and CDR2 is YSYEKL. V lost 3 bases and J lost 5, with 10 bases in between. The CDR3: CASSQQGNNEKLFF. The CDR3 nucleotides are TGCGCCAGCAGCCAGCAGGGGAACAATGAAAAACTGTTTTTT.

DNA of the CDR3: TGTGCCAGCGTCGGACTAGCGGGATGGGGTGAGCAGTTCTTC. Translating gives CASVGLAGWGEQFF. This sequence joins TRBV25-1 and TRBJ2-1, with 12 bases fitting TRBD2. Germline V lookup: CDR1 MGHDK, CDR2 SYGVNS. The CDR3 is 14 residues long. Trimming at V came to 8 bases and at J to 9 bases, leaving 8 bases not matched to a gene.

V is TRBV4-1 and J is TRBJ2-7; 9 nucleotides match TRBD2. Germline-derived CDR1 and CDR2 are MGHRA and YSYEKL. CDR3 length: 16 amino acids. Unmatched junction bases numbered 6, after V lost 1 base and J lost 2 bases. Here the CDR3 reads CASSQGGTSRTYEQYF. Here the CDR3 DNA reads TGCGCCAGCAGCCAAGGGGGGACTAGCAGAACCTACGAGCAGTACTTC.

The V call is TRBV29-1, the J call TRBJ1-1; D not certain. Per the germline V gene, CDR1 is SQVTM and CDR2 is ANQGSEA. V shed 4 bases and J shed 11 bases, with 14 bases lying between them. The CDR3 has 11 residues. CDR3 nucleotides: TGCAGCGTTGGGGTGAAAATCGGGGCTTTCTTT. Amino acid sequence: CSVGVKIGAFF.

The rearrangement uses TRBV29-1 and TRBJ1-1, with D possibly being TRBD1 (5 bases). Germline lookup yields CDR1 SQVTM and CDR2 ANQGSEA. The CDR3 is 12 residues long. The V and J ends lost 8 bases and 0 bases respectively, with 10 bases between them. As DNA, the CDR3 is TGCAGCTCGGGGACGTTGAACACTGAAGCTTTCTTT. It yields the protein CSSGTLNTEAFF.

This clone was recorded a few times. The same CDR3 can be traced to other DNA sequences in this sample. The chain links TRBV29-1 to TRBJ1-2; TRBD1 is a possible D gene (5 bases). V was clipped by 2 bases and J by 4 bases, with 8 bases between them. The CDR3 sequence is 12 residues long. Germline CDR1 reads SQVTM; CDR2 reads ANQGSEA. CDR3: CSVEQGSYGYTF. Here the CDR3 DNA reads TGCAGCGTTGAACAGGGTTCCTATGGCTACACCTTC.

J is TRBJ1-2 and V is TRBV4-1; D possibly corresponds to TRBD1 (6 bases). This CDR3 comprises 14 residues. V was trimmed by 2 bases and J by 7 bases, leaving 14 bases between them. The germline CDR1 and CDR2 sequences are MGHRA and YSYEKL. The CDR3 spells CASSQPTGKPGYTF. The CDR3 nucleotides are TGCGCCAGCAGCCAACCTACAGGGAAACCTGGCTACACCTTC.

J is TRBJ2-1 and V is TRBV29-1, with 8 bases matching TRBD2. This CDR3 comprises 14 residues. Germline assignment: CDR1 SQVTM and CDR2 ANQGSEA. Trimming took 6 bases from V and 4 from J; bases not matched to a gene: 8. The CDR3 nucleotides are TGCAGCGTGGGTAAGCGGGAGACTTACAATGAGCAGTTCTTC. Translation: CSVGKRETYNEQFF.

The chain combines TRBV19 with TRBJ2-1; a weak D match, TRBD1 (5 bases). The CDR3 is made up of 11 amino acids. Trimming left V 7 bases short and J 8 bases short, with 9 bases between. The germline CDR1 and CDR2 sequences are LNHDA and SQIVND (reference sequence). DNA for the CDR3: TGTGCCAGTAAAGGGGCCGATGAGCAGTTCTTC. It translates to CASKGADEQFF.

CDR3 residues: CASRTGQGKETQYF. For the CDR3, the DNA is TGTGCCAGCAGAACGGGACAGGGGAAAGAGACCCAGTACTTC. The chain couples TRBV28 to TRBJ2-5; 10 nucleotides match TRBD1. Germline lookup yields CDR1 MDHEN and CDR2 SYDVKM. The CDR3 consists of 14 residues. Losses at the gene ends were 6 bases for V and 3 bases for J; bases not matched to a gene: 4.